This T cell receptor beta chain emerged from a study of cytomegalovirus exposure and HLA in healthy donors. Study context: There were 90 million to 130 million unique TCR beta sequences, drawn from around 180 million T cells, in an earlier analysis.

This PCR relied on a set of 60 Vbeta primers and 13 Jbeta primers. As handled by the study authors: In a later analysis, around 10 million of 83 million or so unique beta chains occurred in at least two donors. The assay was immunoSEQ multiplex PCR, and TCRdb's table has in-frame clones only and misses some. V and J calls and clone size are copied from that table; D and trimming were computed from the DNA. The top ten hold 3.4% of the sample, which has 150,000 to 200,000 clones, around 84% seen once. The V end lost 4 bases, the J end lost 7 bases, and 15 bases lay between the germline ends. CDR1 is SGHRS, CDR2 YFSETQ, per germline. The CDR3 loop spans 14 amino acids. To note about this clone: The antigen remains undetermined.

General study points: The study flagged some 170 TCR beta chains as cytomegalovirus-associated. Excluded: some indistinguishable V segments such as TRBV6-2 and TRBV6-3.

This TCR came from a man aged 35 to 55 in good health and CMV-seropositive. The specimen was PBMCs. V gene TRBV5-1 combines with J gene TRBJ2-1, with a possible D match to TRBD2 (7 bases). In DNA, the CDR3 is TGCGCCAGCAGCGGAGGGGGGGGGCGAAATGAGCAGTTCTTC. Translated: CASSGGGGRNEQFF.